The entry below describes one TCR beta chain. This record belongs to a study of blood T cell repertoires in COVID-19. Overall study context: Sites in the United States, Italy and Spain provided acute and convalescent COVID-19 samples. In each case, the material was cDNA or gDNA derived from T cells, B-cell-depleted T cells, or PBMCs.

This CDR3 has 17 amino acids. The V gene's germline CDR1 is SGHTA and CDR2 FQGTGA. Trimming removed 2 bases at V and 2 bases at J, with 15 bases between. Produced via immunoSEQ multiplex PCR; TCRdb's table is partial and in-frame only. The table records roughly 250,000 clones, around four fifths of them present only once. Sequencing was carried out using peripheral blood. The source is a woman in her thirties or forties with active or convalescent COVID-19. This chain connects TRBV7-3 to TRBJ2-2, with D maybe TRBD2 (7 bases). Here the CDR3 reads CASSLSRGAANTGELFF. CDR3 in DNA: TGTGCCAGCAGCTTATCTCGGGGGGCCGCTAACACCGGGGAGCTGTTTTTT. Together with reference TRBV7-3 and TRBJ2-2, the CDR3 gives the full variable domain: GAGVSQTPSNKVTEKGKYVELRCDPISGHTALYWYRQSLGQGPEFLIYFQGTGAADDSGLPNDRFFAVRPEGSVSTLKIQRTERGDSAVYLCASSLSRGAANTGELFFGEGSRLTVL.